The clone carrying this TCR beta chain has just a few counts. The record originates from a study of T-cell memory formation after mild COVID-19. TCRdb re-called the 5' RACE reads with MiXCR, one entry per CDR3 protein. The data hold approximately 410,000 distinct CDR3 sequences, with 23% observed a single time. The source is an adult woman who had mild COVID-19 (a few samples of this study predate the infection). Cell type and time point are not known. Sequencing was performed on PBMCs or a T cell subset sorted from them (not recorded which).

In nucleotides, the CDR3 is TGTGCCAGCACCGAGACAGGGGGCCAAGAGACCCAGTACTTC. It encodes CASTETGGQETQYF. This chain connects TRBV12-3 or TRBV12-4 to TRBJ2-5; 9 nucleotides align to TRBD1. The CDR3 has 14 residues. Trimming cost V 7 bases and J 1 base; bases outside gene matches: 4.